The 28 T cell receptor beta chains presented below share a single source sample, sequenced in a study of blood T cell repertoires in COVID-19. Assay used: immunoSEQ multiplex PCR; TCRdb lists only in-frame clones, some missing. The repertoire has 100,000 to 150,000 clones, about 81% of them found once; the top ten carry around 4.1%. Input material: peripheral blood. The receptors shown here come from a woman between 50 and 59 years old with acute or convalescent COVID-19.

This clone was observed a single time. DNA for the CDR3: TGTGCCAGCTCACGGGAGGTAAATCTCGAGCAGTACTTC. This translates into CASSREVNLEQYF. V usage is TRBV18 and J usage is TRBJ2-7, with D possibly being TRBD2 (6 bases). The germline gives CDR1 KGHSH, CDR2 LQKENI. This CDR3 contains 13 residues. V shed 4 bases and J shed 6 bases, with 13 bases lying between them.

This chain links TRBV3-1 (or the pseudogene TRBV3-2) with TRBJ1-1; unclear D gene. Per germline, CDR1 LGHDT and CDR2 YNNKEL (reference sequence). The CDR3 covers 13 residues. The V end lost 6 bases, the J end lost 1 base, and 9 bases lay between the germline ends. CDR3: CASSPHQNTEAFF. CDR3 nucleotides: TGTGCCAGCAGTCCACATCAGAACACTGAAGCTTTCTTT.

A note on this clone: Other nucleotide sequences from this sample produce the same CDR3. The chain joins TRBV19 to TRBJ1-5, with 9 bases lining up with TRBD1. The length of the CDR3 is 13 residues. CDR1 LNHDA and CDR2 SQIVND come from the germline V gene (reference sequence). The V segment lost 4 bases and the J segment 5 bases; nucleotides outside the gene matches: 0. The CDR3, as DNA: TGTGCCAGTAGTAGGGACAGGGATCAGCCCCAGCATTTT. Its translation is CASSRDRDQPQHF.

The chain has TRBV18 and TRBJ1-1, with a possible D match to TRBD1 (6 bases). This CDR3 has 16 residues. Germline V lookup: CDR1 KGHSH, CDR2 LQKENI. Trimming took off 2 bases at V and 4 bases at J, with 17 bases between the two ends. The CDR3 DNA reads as TGTGCCAGCTCACCATCCGGGCCACAGGGCGGCACTGAAGCTTTCTTT. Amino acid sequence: CASSPSGPQGGTEAFF.

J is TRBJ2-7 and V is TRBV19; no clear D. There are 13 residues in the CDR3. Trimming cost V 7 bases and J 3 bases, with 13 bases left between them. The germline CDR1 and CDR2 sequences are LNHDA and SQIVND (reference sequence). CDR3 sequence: CASKSRLGYEQYF. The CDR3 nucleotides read TGTGCCAGTAAGAGCAGGTTGGGCTACGAGCAGTACTTC.

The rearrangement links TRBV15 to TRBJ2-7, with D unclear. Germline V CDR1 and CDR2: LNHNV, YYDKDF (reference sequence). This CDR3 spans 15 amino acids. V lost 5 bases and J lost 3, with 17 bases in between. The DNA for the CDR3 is TGTGCCACCAGCCCAGAGAAGTACAGCAACTACGAGCAGTACTTC. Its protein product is CATSPEKYSNYEQYF.

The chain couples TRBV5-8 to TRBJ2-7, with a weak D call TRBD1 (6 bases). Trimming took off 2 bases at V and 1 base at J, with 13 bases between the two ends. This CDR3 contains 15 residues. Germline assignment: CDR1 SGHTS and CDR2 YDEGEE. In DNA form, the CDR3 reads TGTGCCAGCAGCTTACACAGGGTTAATTCCTACGAGCAGTACTTC. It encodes CASSLHRVNSYEQYF.

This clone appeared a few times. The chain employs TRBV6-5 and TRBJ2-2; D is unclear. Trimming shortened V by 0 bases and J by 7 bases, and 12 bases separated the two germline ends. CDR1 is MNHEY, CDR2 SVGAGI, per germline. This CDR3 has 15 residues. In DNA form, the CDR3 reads TGTGCCAGCAGTTACTCTTTACAGATTAGCGGGGAGCTGTTTTTT. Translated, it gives CASSYSLQISGELFF.

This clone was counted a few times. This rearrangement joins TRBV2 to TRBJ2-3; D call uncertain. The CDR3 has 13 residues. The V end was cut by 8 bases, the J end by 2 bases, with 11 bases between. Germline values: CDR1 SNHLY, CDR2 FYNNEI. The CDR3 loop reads CASGAAFTDTQYF. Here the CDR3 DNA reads TGTGCCAGCGGAGCCGCTTTCACAGATACGCAGTATTTT.

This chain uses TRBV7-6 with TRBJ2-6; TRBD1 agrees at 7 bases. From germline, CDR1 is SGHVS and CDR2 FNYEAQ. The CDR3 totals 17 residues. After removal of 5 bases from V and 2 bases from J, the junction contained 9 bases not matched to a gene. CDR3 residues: CASSPRQGAAGANVLTF. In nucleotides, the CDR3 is TGTGCCAGCAGCCCTAGACAGGGTGCCGCTGGGGCCAACGTCCTGACTTTC.

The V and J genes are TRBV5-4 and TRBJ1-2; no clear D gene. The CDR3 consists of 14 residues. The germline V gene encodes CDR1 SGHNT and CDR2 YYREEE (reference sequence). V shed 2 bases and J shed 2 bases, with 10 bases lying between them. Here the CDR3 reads CASSLTHSNYGYTF. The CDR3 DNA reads TGTGCCAGCAGCTTAACTCACAGCAACTATGGCTACACCTTC.

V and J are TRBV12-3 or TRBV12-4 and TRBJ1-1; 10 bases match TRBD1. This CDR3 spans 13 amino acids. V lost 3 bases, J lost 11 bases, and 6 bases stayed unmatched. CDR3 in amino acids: CASSFGQGEGAFF. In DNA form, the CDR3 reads TGTGCCAGCAGTTTTGGACAGGGGGAGGGGGCTTTCTTT.

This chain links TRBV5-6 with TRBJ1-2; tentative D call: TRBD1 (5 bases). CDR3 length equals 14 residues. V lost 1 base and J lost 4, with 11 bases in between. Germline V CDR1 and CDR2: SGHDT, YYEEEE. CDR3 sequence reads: CASSLWEGTYGYTF. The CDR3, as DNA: TGTGCCAGCAGCTTGTGGGAGGGGACCTATGGCTACACCTTC.

The CDR3 nucleotides read TGTGCCAGCAGTTTGCCACTAGCTTCGTACGAGCAGTACTTC. Protein: CASSLPLASYEQYF. The V call is TRBV28, the J call TRBJ2-7; D is possibly TRBD2 (6 bases). Germline V gene sequence: CDR1 MDHEN, CDR2 SYDVKM. V gave up 3 bases and J gave up 4 bases, with 13 bases separating them. CDR3 length: 14 residues.

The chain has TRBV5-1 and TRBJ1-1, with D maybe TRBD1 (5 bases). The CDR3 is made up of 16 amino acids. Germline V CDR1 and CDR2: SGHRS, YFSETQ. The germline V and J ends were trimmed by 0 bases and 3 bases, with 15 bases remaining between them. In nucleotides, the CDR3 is TGCGCCAGCAGCTTGGCCAGGGCTGGTTGGGACACTGAAGCTTTCTTT. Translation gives CASSLARAGWDTEAFF.

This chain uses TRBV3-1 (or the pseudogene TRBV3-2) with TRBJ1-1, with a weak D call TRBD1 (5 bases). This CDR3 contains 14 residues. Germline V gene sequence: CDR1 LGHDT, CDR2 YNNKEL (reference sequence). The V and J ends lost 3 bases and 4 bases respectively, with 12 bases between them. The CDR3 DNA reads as TGTGCCAGCAGCCAGACAAATAGGGGCACTGAAGCTTTCTTT. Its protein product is CASSQTNRGTEAFF.

This CDR3 reads CASSLGQIYGYTF. Here the CDR3 DNA reads TGTGCCAGCTCACTGGGACAGATTTATGGCTACACCTTC. This chain links TRBV18 with TRBJ1-2; TRBD1 agrees at 7 bases. The CDR3 runs to 13 residues. The germline gives CDR1 KGHSH, CDR2 LQKENI. J lost 5 bases, V lost 4 bases, and 4 bases had no gene match.

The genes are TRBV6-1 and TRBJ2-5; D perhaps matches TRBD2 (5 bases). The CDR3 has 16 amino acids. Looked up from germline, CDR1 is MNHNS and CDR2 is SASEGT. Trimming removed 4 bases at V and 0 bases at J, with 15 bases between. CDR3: CASSALAGLYQETQYF. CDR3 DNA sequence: TGTGCCAGCAGTGCCCTCGCGGGCTTGTACCAAGAGACCCAGTACTTC.

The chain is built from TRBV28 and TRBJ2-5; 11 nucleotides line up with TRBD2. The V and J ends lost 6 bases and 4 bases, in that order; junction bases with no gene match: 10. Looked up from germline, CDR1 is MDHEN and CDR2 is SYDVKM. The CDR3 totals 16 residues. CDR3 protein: CASSNPIAGGLETQYF. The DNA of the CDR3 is TGTGCCAGCAGCAACCCCATAGCGGGAGGGCTAGAGACCCAGTACTTC.

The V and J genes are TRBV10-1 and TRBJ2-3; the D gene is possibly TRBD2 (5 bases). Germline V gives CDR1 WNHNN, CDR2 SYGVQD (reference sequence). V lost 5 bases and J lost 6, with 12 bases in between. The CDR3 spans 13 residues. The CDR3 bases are TGCGCCAGCAGTTCGGGGTCCACGGATACGCAGTATTTT. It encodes CASSSGSTDTQYF.

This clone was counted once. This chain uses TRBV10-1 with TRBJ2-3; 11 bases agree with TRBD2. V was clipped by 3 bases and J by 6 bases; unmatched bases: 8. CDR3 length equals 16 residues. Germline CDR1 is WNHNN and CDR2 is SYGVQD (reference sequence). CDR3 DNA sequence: TGCGCCAGCAGTGAATCTAGCGGGGGGCGTTTGGATACGCAGTATTTT. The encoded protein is CASSESSGGRLDTQYF.

The CDR3 loop reads CASRRGTANEKLFF. The CDR3 DNA sequence: TGTGCCAGCAGAAGGGGGACGGCTAATGAAAAACTGTTTTTT. The V gene is TRBV27, the J gene TRBJ1-4; possibly TRBD1 for D (6 bases). Germline V gives CDR1 MNHEY, CDR2 SMNVEV (reference sequence). The CDR3 has 14 residues. V lost 6 bases and J lost 3, with 11 bases in between.

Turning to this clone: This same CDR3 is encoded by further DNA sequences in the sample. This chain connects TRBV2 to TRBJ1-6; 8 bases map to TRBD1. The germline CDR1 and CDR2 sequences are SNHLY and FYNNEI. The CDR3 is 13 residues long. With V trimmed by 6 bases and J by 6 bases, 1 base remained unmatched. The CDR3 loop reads CASSGQGNSPLHF. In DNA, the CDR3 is TGTGCCAGCAGCGGACAGGGTAATTCACCCCTCCACTTT.

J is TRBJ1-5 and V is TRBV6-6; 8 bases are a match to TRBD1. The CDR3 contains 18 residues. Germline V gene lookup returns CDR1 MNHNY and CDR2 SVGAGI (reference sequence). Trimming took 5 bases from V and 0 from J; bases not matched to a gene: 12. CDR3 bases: TGTGCCAGCAGTCCCGGAGGACAGGGAACCTATAGCAATCAGCCCCAGCATTTT. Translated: CASSPGGQGTYSNQPQHF.

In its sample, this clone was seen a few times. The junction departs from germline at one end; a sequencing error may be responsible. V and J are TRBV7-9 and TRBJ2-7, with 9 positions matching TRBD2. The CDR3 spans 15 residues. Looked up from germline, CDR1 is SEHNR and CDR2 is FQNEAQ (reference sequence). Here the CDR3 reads CASSDTGTSSHEQYF. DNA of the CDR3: TGTGCCAGCAGCGACACCGGGACTAGCTCCCACGAGCAGTACTTC.

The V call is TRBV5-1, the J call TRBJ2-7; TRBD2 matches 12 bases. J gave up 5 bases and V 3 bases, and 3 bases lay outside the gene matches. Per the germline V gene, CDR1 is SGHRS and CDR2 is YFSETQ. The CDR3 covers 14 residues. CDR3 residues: CASSWASGGDEQYF. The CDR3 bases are TGCGCCAGCAGCTGGGCTAGCGGGGGGGACGAGCAGTACTTC.

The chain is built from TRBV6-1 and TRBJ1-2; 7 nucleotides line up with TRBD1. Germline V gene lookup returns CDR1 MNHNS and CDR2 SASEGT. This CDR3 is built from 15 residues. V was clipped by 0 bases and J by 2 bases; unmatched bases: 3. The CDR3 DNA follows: TGTGCCAGCAGTGAAGCGAAGACAGGGAACTATGGCTACACCTTC. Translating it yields CASSEAKTGNYGYTF.

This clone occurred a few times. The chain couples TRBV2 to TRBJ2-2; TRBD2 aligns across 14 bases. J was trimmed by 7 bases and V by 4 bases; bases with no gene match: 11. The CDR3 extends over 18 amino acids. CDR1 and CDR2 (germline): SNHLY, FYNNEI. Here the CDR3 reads CASSGRLAGGLFGGELFF. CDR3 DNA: TGTGCCAGCAGTGGGCGACTAGCGGGGGGGCTGTTTGGCGGGGAGCTGTTTTTT.